This TCR beta chain originates from a study of Graves' ophthalmopathy and Graves' hyperthyroidism. This clonotype was recorded at least ten times. Researchers took RNA transcripts and amplified TCR beta CDR3 regions from them. First-round RT-PCR used HTBI primers; second-round multiplex PCR followed. TCRdb analysed the multiplex PCR reads with MiXCR anew, one entry per CDR3 protein. The table records around 340,000 distinct CDR3 sequences, around a sixth of them present only once. The germline V gene has CDR1 MDHEN and CDR2 SYDVKM. The CDR3 loop spans 13 amino acids. Trimming removed 6 bases from V and 4 bases from J, with 12 bases in between.

The rearrangement joins TRBV28 to TRBJ2-5; D not resolved. This receptor was taken from an adult man with Graves' ophthalmopathy. Material for sequencing was peripheral blood. CDR3 sequence: CASSQSMGETQYF. CDR3 coding DNA: TGTGCCAGCAGCCAGAGCATGGGAGAGACCCAGTACTTC.